This TCR beta chain stems from a study of blood T cells in healthy people across ages. This CDR3 spans 14 amino acids. CDR1 is SGHTA and CDR2 is FQGNSA in the germline V gene. With 3 bases removed from V and 8 bases from J, the gap between germline ends came to 13 bases. Then a second PCR, running roughly 7 to 11 cycles, was carried out with a sample-barcoded 5' primer and a J-beta primer mix. Each TCR beta cDNA got a 12-nucleotide random molecular identifier. TCRdb fed the 5' RACE reads into MiXCR, producing one record per CDR3 protein. This sample has 1.5 million to 2 million distinct CDR3 sequences, with around half found just once. Isolated per sample were at least 6 million PBMCs.

What was sequenced was blood. The chain carries TRBV7-2 and TRBJ1-4; possibly TRBD1 for D (5 bases). The receptor was derived from a woman in her thirties or forties in good health. In nucleotides, the CDR3 is TGTGCCAGCAGCTTTGCGGGGCTGGAGGAAAAACTGTTTTTT. Its translation is CASSFAGLEEKLFF.